This T cell receptor beta chain originates from a study of Graves' ophthalmopathy and Graves' hyperthyroidism. The study's findings and limits: Built on 13 signatures, a model told ophthalmopathy apart from stable hyperthyroidism with 85% to 90% sensitivity and approximately 81% specificity.

Researchers took RNA transcripts and amplified TCR beta CDR3 regions from them. The first round was an RT-PCR with HTBI primers, and the second round was a multiplex PCR. Using its own MiXCR run on the multiplex PCR reads, TCRdb lists one record per CDR3 protein. Of 560,000 or so distinct CDR3 sequences in the sample, approximately 37% were seen once. The germline CDR1 and CDR2 sequences are SNHLY and FYNNEI. The trim removed 8 bases at V and 5 bases at J, leaving 14 bases unmatched. The CDR3 runs to 16 residues. Concerning this clonotype: The antigen is undetermined.

This TCR was recovered from an adult man with Graves' hyperthyroidism. The chain joins TRBV2 to TRBJ1-1; 10 bases match TRBD1. Sequencing was performed on peripheral blood or thyroid tissue (not recorded which). This chain's CDR3 is CASSPRTGGRETEAFF. The CDR3 nucleotides read TGTGCCAGCTCACCCCGGACAGGGGGGCGAGAAACTGAAGCTTTCTTT.